The source of this T cell receptor beta chain is a study of cytomegalovirus exposure and HLA in healthy donors. Study-wide points: Associated with cytomegalovirus, according to the listing, were around 160 TCR beta chains.

Produced via immunoSEQ multiplex PCR; TCRdb's table is partial and in-frame only. The profile shows 150,000 to 200,000 clones, around 88% of them singletons. About this clone itself: Its antigen is unknown.

The CDR3 runs 11 residues. V lost 4 bases to trimming and J lost 5 bases, with 5 bases between them. Germline V CDR1 and CDR2: SNHLY, FYNNEI. The V call is TRBV2, the J call TRBJ1-2; D unclear. Input material: PBMCs. The clonotype was recovered from a woman under 30 in good health and CMV-seronegative. CDR3 in DNA: TGTGCCAGCAGTGCCCTTTATGGCTACACCTTC. It specifies CASSALYGYTF. The full variable domain, its missing parts supplied by reference TRBV2 and TRBJ1-2, is EPEVTQTPSHQVTQMGQEVILRCVPISNHLYFYWYRQILGQKVEFLVSFYNNEISEKSEIFDDQFSVERPDGSNFTLKIRSTKLEDSAMYFCASSALYGYTFGSGTRLTVV.